Reported below is one T cell receptor (beta chain). What it recognizes is unknown. TCRdb ran MiXCR on the 5' RACE reads and lists one entry per CDR3 protein. The repertoire has fewer than 250,000 distinct CDR3 sequences, roughly a tenth of them found once; the top ten carry roughly 5%. This CDR3 has 16 residues. Trimming took 1 base from V and 5 from J; bases not matched to a gene: 9. CDR1 and CDR2 from the germline V gene are SGHVS and FNYEAQ. This sample is part of a study of identical twins. Study-level results: Clonotypes of the beta chain that were abundant in cord blood carried fewer insertions (memory repertoires showed none).

The rearrangement joins TRBV7-6 to TRBJ2-7, with TRBD2 identical over 9 bases. The clonotype was recovered from a woman under 30 in good health. The source material was memory (CD45RO+) T cells sorted from blood. CDR3 DNA: TGTGCCAGCAGCTTAGGGACCGGGACTAGCATCGACGAGCAGTACTTC. This sequence encodes CASSLGTGTSIDEQYF. Full variable domain (rest looked up from reference TRBV7-6 and TRBJ2-7): GAGVSQSPRYKVTKRGQDVALRCDPISGHVSLYWYRQALGQGPEFLTYFNYEAQQDKSGLPNDRFSAERPEGSISTLTIQRTEQRDSAMYRCASSLGTGTSIDEQYFGPGTRLTVT.